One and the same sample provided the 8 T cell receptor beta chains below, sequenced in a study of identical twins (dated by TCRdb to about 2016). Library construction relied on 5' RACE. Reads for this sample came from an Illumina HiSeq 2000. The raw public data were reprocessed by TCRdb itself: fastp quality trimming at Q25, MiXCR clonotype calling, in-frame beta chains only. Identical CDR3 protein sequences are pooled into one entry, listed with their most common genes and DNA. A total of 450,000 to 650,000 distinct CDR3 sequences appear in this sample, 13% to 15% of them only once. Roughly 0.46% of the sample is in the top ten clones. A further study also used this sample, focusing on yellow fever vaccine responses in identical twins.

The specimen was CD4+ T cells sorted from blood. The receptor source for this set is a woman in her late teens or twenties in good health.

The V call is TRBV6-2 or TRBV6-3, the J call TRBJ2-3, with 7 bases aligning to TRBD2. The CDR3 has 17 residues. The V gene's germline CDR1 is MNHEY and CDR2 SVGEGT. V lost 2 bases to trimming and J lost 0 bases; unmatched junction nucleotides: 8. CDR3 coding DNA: TGTGCCAGCAGTTACGGGAGCGGGGACCACAGCACAGATACGCAGTATTTT. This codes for CASSYGSGDHSTDTQYF.

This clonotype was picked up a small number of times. The chain's CDR3 is CAISDNRGEYTGELFF. The CDR3 DNA reads as TGTGCCATCAGTGACAATCGGGGAGAGTACACCGGGGAGCTGTTTTTT. J is TRBJ2-2 and V is TRBV10-3, with D possibly being TRBD2 (5 bases). V dropped 3 bases and J dropped 3 bases, with 14 bases sitting between them. The CDR3 loop spans 16 amino acids. Germline V gene lookup returns CDR1 ENHRY and CDR2 SYGVKD.

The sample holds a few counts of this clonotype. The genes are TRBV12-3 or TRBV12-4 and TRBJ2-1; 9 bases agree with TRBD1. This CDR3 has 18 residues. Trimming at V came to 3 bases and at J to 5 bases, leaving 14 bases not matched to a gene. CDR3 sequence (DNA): TGTGCCAGCAGTTTTAGTCGTATTGGGACAGGGTTGGACAATGAGCAGTTCTTC. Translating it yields CASSFSRIGTGLDNEQFF.

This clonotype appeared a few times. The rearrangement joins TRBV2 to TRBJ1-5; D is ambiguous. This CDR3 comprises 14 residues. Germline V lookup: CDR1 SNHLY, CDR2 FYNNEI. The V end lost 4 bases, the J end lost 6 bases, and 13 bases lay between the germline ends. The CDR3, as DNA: TGTGCCAGCAGTGTACGAGATGGAAGTCAGCCCCAGCATTTT. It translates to CASSVRDGSQPQHF.

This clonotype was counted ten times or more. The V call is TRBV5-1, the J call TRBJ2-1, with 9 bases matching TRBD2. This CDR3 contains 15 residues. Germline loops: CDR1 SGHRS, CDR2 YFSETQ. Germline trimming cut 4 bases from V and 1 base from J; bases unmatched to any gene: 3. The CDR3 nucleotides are TGCGCCAGCAGCCCCCTAGCGGGGTCCTACAATGAGCAGTTCTTC. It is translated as CASSPLAGSYNEQFF.

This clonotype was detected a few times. The CDR3, as DNA: TGTGCCAGCAGCCAAAGGACAGGGTCGGATGAGCAGTTCTTC. Protein product: CASSQRTGSDEQFF. This sequence joins TRBV3-1 and TRBJ2-1; 8 bases map to TRBD1. Germline V gene data show CDR1 as LGHDT and CDR2 as YNNKEL (reference sequence). The CDR3 length is 14 residues. After removal of 2 bases from V and 8 bases from J, the junction contained 5 bases not matched to a gene.

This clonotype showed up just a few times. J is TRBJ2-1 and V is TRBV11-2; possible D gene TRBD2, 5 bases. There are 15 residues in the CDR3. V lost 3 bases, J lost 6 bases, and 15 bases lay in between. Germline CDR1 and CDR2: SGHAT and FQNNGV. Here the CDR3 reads CASSFGLTGGNEQFF. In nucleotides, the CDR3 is TGTGCCAGCAGCTTTGGTCTGACCGGAGGCAATGAGCAGTTCTTC.

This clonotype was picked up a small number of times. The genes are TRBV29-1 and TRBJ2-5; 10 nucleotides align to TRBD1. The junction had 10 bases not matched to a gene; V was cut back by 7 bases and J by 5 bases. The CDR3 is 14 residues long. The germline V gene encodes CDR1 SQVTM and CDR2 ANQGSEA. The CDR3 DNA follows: TGCAGCGGAAAACGACAGGGGGCGCGGGAGACCCAGTACTTC. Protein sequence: CSGKRQGARETQYF.